The present entry profiles one T cell receptor beta chain with its context. This clone's antigen is unknown. Base qualities are not recorded, but no much larger clone differs from it by a single base. The data stem from a study of T cell responses to AZD1222 COVID-19 vaccine (dated by TCRdb to the early 2020s). Background for the entire study: TCR sequencing was performed for more than 230 trial participants, of whom roughly 200 were given two doses of AZD1222 and 26 were given two doses of MenACWY control vaccine. Trial participants were enrolled by age into 18-55, 56-69 and 70-plus year subgroups, with about 150, 27 and 61 TCR-sequenced participants respectively.

The CDR3 regions of human TCRbeta chains were subjected to immunosequencing. The authors' pipeline ran thus. Repertoire TCRs were matched against a reference library of SARS-CoV-2-specific TCRs generated with the MIRA antigen-specificity platform. Breadth was defined as the fraction of unique TCRs that were SARS-CoV-2-associated. Depth was defined as the fraction of total T cells that were SARS-CoV-2-associated. Using the MIRA data, each spike-specific TCR was mapped to the spike region that the TCR reacts to and placed in a CD4 or CD8 class. Log10-transformed breadth and depth values were compared by one-way ANOVA with Sidak's multiple comparisons tests. TCRdb provides this immuneACCESS table in a form limited to in-frame rearrangements. Some clones are lacking; in checked studies, under half of them reflect an unresolved V gene, and why the rest are absent is not known. V, J and clone size were drawn from that table, and D and trimming were deduced from the DNA. Within this sample are about 100,000 clones, with about 90% of them counted one time only. The ten largest clones add up to 4% to 4.5% of the sample.

Per the publication, the time point label means: baseline before first vaccination. This specimen's treatment or condition label, interpreted: meningococcal conjugate vaccine given as trial control. Vaccinee samples were obtained from the UK trials COV001 and COV002, which included a single-blind randomized controlled phase 2/3 trial of AZD1222 (ChAdOx1 nCoV-19) in healthy adults. For TCRbeta chain sequencing, PBMC samples were collected from trial participants at day 0 and at day 28 after the second dose. What the work shows at the level of the full study, not this receptor alone: A significant rise in spike-specific TCR breadth and depth was observed after two AZD1222 doses relative to day 0 and relative to MenACWY recipients. Participants were mostly white British and included more females than males, and it was suggested by the authors that clonal diversity may have been underestimated. In the small 56-69-year group, the increase in depth fell short of significance, most likely because of low power. Because no day 14 peak-response samples were available, the repertoires could be characterized only after the peak T cell response. The whole spike protein was spanned by vaccine-associated CD4 TCRs, and dominant responses were seen in regions 160-218 and 743-854. Conclusions about previously exposed vaccinees were limited because only six AZD1222 recipients were SARS-CoV-2 seropositive at baseline. Reportedly, almost half of the unique spike-specific TCRs recognized epitopes lying outside the regions that are mutated in the B.1.351 and B.1.1.7 variants.

Sequenced here: peripheral blood, sampled on day 0 of MenACWY control vaccination. This clonotype originated in an adult in good health.

The sequence in DNA is TGTGCCAGCAGTTCCATCCGGAGTCCCTCCGAGTACGAGCAGTACTTC. This translates into CASSSIRSPSEYEQYF. The sequence is built from TRBV6-5 and TRBJ2-7, with no D gene named confidently. Per the germline V gene, MNHEY is the CDR1 and SVGAGI is the CDR2. Reading from cysteine to phenylalanine, the CDR3 counts 16 amino acids. This entry keeps only the CDR3 DNA: 48 bases, framed from base 1. The junction shows trimming of 4 bases on V and 4 bases on J, plus 20 bases between the germline ends.